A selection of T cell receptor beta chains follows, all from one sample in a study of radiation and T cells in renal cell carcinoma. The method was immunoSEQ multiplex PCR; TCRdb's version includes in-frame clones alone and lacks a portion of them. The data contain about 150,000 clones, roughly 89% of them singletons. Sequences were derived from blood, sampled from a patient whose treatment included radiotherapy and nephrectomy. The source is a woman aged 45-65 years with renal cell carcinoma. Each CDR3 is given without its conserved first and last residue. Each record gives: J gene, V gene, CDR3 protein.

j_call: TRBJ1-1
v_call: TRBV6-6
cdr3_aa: ASSDRGGTEAF

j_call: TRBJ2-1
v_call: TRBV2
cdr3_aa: ASSETRGRRYNEQF

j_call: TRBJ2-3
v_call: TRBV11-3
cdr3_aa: AHLGEGGGTDTQY

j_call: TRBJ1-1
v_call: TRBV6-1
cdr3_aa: ASSEGPNTEAF

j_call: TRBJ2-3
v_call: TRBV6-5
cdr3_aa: ASDQRGTTDTQY

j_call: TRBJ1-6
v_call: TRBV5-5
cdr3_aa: ASSFIPPSSGPLH

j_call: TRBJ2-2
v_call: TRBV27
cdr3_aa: ASSSGLAGSPANTGELF

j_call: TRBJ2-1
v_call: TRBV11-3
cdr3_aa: ASSLSRGGYNEQF

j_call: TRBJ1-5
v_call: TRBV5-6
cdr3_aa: ASTHRGAPMAQH

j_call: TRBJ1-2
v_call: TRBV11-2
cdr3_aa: ASSLWQGLFYGYT

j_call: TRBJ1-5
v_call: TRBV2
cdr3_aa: ASTALNSNQPQH

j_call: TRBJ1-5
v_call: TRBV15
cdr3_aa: ATSRDLDQPQH

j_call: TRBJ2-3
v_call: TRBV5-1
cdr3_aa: ASSSGVTDTQY

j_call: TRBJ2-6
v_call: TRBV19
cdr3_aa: ASSFPGTGGIRANVLT

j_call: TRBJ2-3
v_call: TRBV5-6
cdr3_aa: ASSLVTLGTDTQY

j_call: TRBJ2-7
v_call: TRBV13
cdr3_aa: ASSILGGAGYEQY

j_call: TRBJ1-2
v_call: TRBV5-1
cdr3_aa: ASSGFEGAFGDYGYT

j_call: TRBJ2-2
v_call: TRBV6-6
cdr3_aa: ASSYAPGRSGELF

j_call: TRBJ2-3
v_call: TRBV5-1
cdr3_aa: ASSLFSRDTQY

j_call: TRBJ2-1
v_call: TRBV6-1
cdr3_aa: ASGAISYNEQF

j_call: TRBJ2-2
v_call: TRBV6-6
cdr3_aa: ASSSRVGELF

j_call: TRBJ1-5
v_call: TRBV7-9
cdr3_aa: ASSLAGTGDQPQH

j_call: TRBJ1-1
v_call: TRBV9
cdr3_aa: ASSADRSEAF

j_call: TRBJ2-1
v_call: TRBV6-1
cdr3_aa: ASSVASGGQF

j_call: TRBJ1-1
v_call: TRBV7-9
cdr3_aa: ASSPNRVMAEAF

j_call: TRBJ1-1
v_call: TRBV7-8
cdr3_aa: ASSLAWIGEVTEAF